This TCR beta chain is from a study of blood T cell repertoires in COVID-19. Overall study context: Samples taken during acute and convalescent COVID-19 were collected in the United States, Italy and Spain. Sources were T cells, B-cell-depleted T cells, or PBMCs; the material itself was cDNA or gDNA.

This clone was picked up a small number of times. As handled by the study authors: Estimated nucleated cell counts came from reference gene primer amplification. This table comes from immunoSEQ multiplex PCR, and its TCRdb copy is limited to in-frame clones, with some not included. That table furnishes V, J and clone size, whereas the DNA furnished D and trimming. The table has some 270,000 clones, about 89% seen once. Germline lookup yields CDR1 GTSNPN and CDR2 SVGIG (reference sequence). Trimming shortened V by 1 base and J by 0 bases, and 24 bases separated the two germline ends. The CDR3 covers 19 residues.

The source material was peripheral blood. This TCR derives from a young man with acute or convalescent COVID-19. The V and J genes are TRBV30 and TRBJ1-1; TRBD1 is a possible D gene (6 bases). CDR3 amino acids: CAWSGGWTANLRMNTEAFF. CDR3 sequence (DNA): TGTGCCTGGAGTGGGGGTTGGACAGCTAACCTCCGGATGAACACTGAAGCTTTCTTT.